This TCR beta chain was captured in a study of blood T cells in healthy people across ages. The wider study: Per every two T cells, about one barcoded beta molecule was captured by template switching. Study-level results: Naive T cell percentage and TCR beta diversity correlated strongly.

For the second PCR, which ran for about 7 to 11 cycles, a sample-barcoded 5' primer and a J-beta primer mix were used. Tags on each cDNA molecule came from a template-switch adaptor with 12 random nucleotides. TCRdb reanalysed the 5' RACE reads using MiXCR and keeps one entry per CDR3 protein. The top ten clones hold about 26% of a sample with roughly 730,000 distinct CDR3 sequences, around 50% of them seen once. Germline CDR1 reads MNHNY; CDR2 reads SVGAGI (reference sequence). CDR3 size: 16 residues. Samples each yielded at least 6 micrograms of total RNA. Comment on this clonotype: Its antigen is unknown.

This sequence was found in a man aged 40-55 years in good health. V is TRBV6-6 and J is TRBJ2-4; 7 nucleotides line up with TRBD2. The J call may be faulty, since TRBJ2-7 better matches the DNA end. The material sequenced was blood. CDR3 protein: CASSYSRRSSGGEQYF. For the CDR3, the DNA is TGTGCCAGCAGTTACTCTCGGCGTTCTAGCGGCGGCGAGCAGTACTTC.